This entry concerns a single T cell receptor beta chain. Its specificity is not known. One junction end does not reproduce the germline sequence, and a read error may be involved. Using a J-beta primer mix together with a sample-barcoded 5' primer, a second PCR was run for roughly 6 to 12 cycles. TCRdb redid the calling of the 5' RACE reads with MiXCR, one entry per CDR3 protein. This table has 1.5 million to 1.9 million distinct CDR3 sequences, 35% to 45% appearing once. The CDR3 length is 14 residues. From germline, CDR1 is MGHRA and CDR2 YSYEKL. This sample was included in a study of blood T cells in healthy people across ages. General study points: Diversity figures derived from one million T cells were judged to underestimate the true value. Among long-lived donors, naive CD4+ cells were more numerous and diversity higher than in aged donors.

Sequencing used blood. The chain is built from TRBV4-1 and TRBJ2-1; D is unresolved. This TCR came from a woman under 30 in good health. The CDR3 reads CASSQASSHNEQFF. The CDR3 DNA follows: TGCGCCAGCAGCCAAGCGAGCTCCCACAATGAGCAGTTCTTC.